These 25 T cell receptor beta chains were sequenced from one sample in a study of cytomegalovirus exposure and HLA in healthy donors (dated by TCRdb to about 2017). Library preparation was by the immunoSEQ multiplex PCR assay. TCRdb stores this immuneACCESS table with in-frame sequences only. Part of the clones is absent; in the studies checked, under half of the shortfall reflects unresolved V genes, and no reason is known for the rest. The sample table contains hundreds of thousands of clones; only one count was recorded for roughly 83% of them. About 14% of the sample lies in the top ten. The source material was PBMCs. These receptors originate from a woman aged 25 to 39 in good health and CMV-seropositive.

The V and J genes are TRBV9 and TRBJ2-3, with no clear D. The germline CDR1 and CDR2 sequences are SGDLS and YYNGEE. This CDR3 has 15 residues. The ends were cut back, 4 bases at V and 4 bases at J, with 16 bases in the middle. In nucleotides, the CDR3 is TGTGCCAGCAGCCCCGGGTCAGTCTCCGCAGATACGCAGTATTTT. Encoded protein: CASSPGSVSADTQYF.

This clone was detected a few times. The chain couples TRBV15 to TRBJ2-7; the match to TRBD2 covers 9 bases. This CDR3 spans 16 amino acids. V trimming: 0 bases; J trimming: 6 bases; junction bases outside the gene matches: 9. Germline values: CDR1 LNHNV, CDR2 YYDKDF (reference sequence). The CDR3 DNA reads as TGTGCCACCAGCAGAGATAGGGGAGCGGGAGGACTCGAGCAGTACTTC. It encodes CATSRDRGAGGLEQYF.

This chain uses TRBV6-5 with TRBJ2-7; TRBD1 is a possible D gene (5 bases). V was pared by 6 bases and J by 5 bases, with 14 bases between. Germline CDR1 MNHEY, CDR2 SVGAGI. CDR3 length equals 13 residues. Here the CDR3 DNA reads TGTGCCAGCAGGGTGGGGCCTGGGGACGAGCAGTACTTC. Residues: CASRVGPGDEQYF.

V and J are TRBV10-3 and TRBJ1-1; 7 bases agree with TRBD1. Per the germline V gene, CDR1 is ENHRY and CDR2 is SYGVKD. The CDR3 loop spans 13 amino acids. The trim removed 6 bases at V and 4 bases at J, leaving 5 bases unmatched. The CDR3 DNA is TGTGCCATCAGCGAGACAGGGCCCACTGAAGCTTTCTTT. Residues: CAISETGPTEAFF.

The chain's CDR3 is CASSENVGEKLFF. In nucleotides, the CDR3 is TGTGCCAGCAGTGAAAATGTAGGGGAAAAACTGTTTTTT. The chain carries TRBV2 and TRBJ1-4; D remains unclear. Germline lookup yields CDR1 SNHLY and CDR2 FYNNEI. V shed 2 bases and J shed 8 bases, with 9 bases lying between them. The CDR3 sequence is 13 residues long.

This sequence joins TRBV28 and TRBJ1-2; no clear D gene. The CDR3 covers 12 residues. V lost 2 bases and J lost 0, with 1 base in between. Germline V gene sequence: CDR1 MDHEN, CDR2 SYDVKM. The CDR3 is CASSLANYGYTF. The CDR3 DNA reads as TGTGCCAGCAGTTTAGCTAACTATGGCTACACCTTC.

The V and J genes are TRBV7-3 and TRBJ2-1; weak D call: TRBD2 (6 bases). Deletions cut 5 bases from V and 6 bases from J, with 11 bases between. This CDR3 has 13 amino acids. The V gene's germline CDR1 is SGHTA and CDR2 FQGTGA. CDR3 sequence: CASSVGLSNEQFF. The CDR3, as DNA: TGTGCCAGCAGCGTCGGACTATCCAATGAGCAGTTCTTC. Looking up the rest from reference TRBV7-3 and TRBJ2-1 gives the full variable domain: GAGVSQTPSNKVTEKGKYVELRCDPISGHTALYWYRQSLGQGPEFLIYFQGTGAADDSGLPNDRFFAVRPEGSVSTLKIQRTERGDSAVYLCASSVGLSNEQFFGPGTRLTVL.

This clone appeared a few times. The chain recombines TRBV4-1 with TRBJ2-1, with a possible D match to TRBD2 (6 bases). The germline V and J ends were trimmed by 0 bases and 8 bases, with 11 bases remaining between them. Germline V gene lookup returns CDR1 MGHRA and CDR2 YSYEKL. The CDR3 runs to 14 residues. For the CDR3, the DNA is TGCGCCAGCAGCCAAGATAATGGGGAGGATGAGCAGTTCTTC. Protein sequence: CASSQDNGEDEQFF.

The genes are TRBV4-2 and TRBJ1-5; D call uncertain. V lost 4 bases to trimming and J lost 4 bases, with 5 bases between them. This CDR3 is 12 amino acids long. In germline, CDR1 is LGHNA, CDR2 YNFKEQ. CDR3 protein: CASSRGNQPQHF. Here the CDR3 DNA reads TGTGCCAGCAGCCGGGGTAATCAGCCCCAGCATTTT.

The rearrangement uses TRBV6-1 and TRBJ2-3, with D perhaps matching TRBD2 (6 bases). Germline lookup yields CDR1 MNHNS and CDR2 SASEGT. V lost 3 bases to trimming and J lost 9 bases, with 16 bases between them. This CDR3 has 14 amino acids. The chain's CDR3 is CASSETSSLRTQYF. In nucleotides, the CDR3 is TGTGCCAGCAGTGAGACTAGTTCCTTACGGACGCAGTATTTT.

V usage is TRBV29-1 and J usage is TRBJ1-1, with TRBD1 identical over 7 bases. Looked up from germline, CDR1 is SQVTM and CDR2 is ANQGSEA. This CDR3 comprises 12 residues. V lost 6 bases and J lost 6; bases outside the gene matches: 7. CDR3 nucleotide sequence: TGCAGCGTAACACAGGGGAGGGCTGAAGCTTTCTTT. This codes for CSVTQGRAEAFF.

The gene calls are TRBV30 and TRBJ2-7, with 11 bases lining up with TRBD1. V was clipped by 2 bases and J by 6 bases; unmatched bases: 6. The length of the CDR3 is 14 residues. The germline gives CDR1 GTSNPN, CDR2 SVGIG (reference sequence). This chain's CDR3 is CAWSRDGTGGEQYF. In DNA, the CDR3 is TGTGCCTGGAGTAGGGATGGGACAGGGGGCGAGCAGTACTTC.

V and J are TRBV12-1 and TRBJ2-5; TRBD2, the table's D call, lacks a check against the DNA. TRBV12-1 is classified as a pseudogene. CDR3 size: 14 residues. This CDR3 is CASSFETGGETQYF. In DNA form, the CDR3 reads TGTGCCAGCAGCTTTGAGACGGGAGGTGAGACCCAGTACTTC.

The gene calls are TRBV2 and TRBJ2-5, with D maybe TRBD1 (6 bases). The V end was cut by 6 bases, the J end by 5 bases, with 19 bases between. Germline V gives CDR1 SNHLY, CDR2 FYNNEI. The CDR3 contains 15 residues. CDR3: CASSPLDSPWETQYF. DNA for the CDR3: TGTGCCAGCAGCCCCTTGGACAGCCCTTGGGAGACCCAGTACTTC.

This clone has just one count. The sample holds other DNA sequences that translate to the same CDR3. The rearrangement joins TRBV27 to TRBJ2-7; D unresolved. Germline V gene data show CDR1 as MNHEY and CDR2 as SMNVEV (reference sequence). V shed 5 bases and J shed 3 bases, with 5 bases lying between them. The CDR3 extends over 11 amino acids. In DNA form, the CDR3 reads TGTGCCAGCAGTACAAACTACGAGCAGTACTTC. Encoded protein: CASSTNYEQYF.

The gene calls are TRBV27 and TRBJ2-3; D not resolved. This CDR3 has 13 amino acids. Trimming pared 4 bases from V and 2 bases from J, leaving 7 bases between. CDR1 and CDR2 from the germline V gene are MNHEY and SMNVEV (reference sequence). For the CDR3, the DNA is TGTGCCAGCAGTTCTGCGGACACAGATACGCAGTATTTT. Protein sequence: CASSSADTDTQYF.

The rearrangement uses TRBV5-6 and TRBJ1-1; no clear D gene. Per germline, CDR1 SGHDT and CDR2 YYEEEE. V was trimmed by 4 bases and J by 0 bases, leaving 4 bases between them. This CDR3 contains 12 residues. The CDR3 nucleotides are TGTGCCAGCAGCCGGATGAACACTGAAGCTTTCTTT. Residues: CASSRMNTEAFF.

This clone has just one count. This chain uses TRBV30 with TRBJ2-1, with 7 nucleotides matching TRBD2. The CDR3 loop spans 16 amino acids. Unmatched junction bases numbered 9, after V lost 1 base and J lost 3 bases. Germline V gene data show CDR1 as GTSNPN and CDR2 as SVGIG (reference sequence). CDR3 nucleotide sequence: TGTGCCTGGAGTGCCCCCGGGACTATAATCTACAATGAGCAGTTCTTC. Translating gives CAWSAPGTIIYNEQFF.

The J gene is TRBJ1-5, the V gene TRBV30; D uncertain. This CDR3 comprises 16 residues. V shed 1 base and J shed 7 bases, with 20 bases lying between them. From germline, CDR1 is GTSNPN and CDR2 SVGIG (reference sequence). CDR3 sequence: CAWSAPGFIPLQPQHF. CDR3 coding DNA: TGTGCCTGGAGTGCCCCGGGATTTATCCCCCTGCAGCCCCAGCATTTT. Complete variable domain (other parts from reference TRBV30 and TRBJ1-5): SQTIHQWPATLVQPVGSPLSLECTVEGTSNPNLYWYRQAAGRGLQLLFYSVGIGQISSEVPQNLSASRPQDRQFILSSKKLLLSDSGFYLCAWSAPGFIPLQPQHFGDGTRLSIL.

In DNA, the CDR3 is TGCGCCAGCAGCCCCCGACTAGCGGGAGGCCCTTACAATGAGCAGTTCTTC. This codes for CASSPRLAGGPYNEQFF. The chain uses TRBV4-1 and TRBJ2-1, with TRBD2 matching 13 bases. J was trimmed by 4 bases and V by 4 bases; bases with no gene match: 7. The germline V gene encodes CDR1 MGHRA and CDR2 YSYEKL. CDR3 size: 17 residues.

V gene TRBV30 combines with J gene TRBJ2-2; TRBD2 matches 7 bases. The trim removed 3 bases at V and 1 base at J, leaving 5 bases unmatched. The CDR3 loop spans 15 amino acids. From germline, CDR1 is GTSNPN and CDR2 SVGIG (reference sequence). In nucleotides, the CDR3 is TGTGCCTGGAGCGGCGGGAGAGTGAACACCGGGGAGCTGTTTTTT. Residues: CAWSGGRVNTGELFF.

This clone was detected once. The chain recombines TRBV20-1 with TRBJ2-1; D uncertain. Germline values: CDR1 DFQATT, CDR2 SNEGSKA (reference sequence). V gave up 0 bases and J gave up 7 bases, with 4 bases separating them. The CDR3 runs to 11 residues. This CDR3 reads CSAREGNEQFF. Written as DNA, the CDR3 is TGCAGTGCTAGAGAAGGGAATGAGCAGTTCTTC.

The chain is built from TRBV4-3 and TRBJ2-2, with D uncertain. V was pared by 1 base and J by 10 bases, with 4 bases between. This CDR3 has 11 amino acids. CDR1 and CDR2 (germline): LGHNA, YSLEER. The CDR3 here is CASSQASELFF. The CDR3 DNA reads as TGCGCCAGCAGCCAAGCCTCGGAGCTGTTTTTT.

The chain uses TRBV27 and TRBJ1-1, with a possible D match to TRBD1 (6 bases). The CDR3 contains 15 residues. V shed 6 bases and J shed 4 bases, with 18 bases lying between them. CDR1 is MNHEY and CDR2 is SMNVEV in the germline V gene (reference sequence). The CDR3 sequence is CASSSPGGGPTEAFF. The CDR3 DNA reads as TGTGCCAGCAGCTCCCCCGGGGGGGGGCCCACTGAAGCTTTCTTT.

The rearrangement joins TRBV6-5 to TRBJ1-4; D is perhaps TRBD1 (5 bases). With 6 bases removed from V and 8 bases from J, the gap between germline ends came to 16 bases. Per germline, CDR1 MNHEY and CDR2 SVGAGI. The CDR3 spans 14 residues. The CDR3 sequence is CASRNNGAREKLFF. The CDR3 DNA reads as TGTGCCAGCAGAAATAATGGGGCCCGGGAAAAACTGTTTTTT.